This T cell receptor beta chain is from a study of HIV-infected patients and healthy controls. This clonotype is medium-sized by share. All unsorted peripheral T cells were captured because whole blood was used without fractionation. Reverse transcription used around 500 ng RNA and constant-region primers for alpha and beta. Alpha and beta chain libraries were made separately by chain-specific third strand synthesis with multiplexing indices. A 12-nucleotide barcode per molecule came from two concatenated random hexamers added pre-amplification. TCRdb re-called the 5' RACE reads through MiXCR, storing one row per CDR3 protein. The sample contains approximately 10,000 distinct CDR3 sequences, about 10% of which appear only once. In germline, CDR1 is SGHTA, CDR2 FQGNSA. V lost 2 bases, J lost 4 bases, and 13 bases stayed unmatched. This CDR3 has 19 amino acids.

This chain uses TRBV7-2 with TRBJ2-3; 12 bases align to TRBD1. The receptor's source is an adult with HIV infection. Sample: blood, taken before antiretroviral therapy. CDR3 loop: CASSLMLSRGQGAADTQYF. The CDR3 bases are TGTGCCAGCAGCTTAATGTTGTCAAGGGGACAGGGGGCCGCAGATACGCAGTATTTT.